This T cell receptor beta chain comes out of a study of T cell repertoires in cytomegalovirus infection. As for the study in general: Public TCR beta signature analysis indicated the presence of both CMV infection and matching HLA type.

In its sample, this clonotype was seen many times. TCRdb re-called the reads with MiXCR, one entry per CDR3 protein. The sample has approximately 76,000 distinct CDR3 sequences, 3.7% seen once. The clonotype originates from a human donor in good health (CMV status not recorded). Some clones in this sample may be carry-over from other donors' samples. Sequences were obtained from PBMCs.

For the CDR3, the DNA is TGTGCCAGCAGCCAAGGCCGAGAGGATACGCAGTATTTT. Protein sequence: CASSQGREDTQYF. J is TRBJ2-3 and V is TRBV7-2, with D unresolved. This CDR3 spans 13 amino acids. V shed 5 bases and J shed 6 bases, with 12 bases lying between them. In germline, CDR1 is SGHTA, CDR2 FQGNSA.